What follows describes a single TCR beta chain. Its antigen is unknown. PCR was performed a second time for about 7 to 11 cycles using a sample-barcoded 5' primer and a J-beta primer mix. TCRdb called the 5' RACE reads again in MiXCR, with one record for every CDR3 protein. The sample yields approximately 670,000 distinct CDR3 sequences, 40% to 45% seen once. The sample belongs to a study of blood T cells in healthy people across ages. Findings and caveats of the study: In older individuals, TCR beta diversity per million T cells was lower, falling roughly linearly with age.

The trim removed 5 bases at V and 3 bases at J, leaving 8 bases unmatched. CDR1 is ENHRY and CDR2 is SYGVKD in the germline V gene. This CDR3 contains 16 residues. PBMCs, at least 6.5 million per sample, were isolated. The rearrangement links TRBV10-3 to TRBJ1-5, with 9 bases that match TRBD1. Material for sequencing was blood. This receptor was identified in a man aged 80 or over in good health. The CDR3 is CAISKSGTGSNQPQHF. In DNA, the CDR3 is TGTGCCATCAGTAAATCCGGGACAGGGTCCAATCAGCCCCAGCATTTT.